Described below is a single T cell receptor beta chain sequence and its context. Its cognate antigen is unknown. TCRdb reanalysed the reads using MiXCR and keeps one entry per CDR3 protein. The repertoire holds a few hundred thousand distinct CDR3 sequences, with almost 40% as singletons. The data are from a study of T cell repertoires in cytomegalovirus infection. Overall study: TCR beta signatures that were public indicated CMV infection and matching HLA type. Study outcomes and limitations: Dominating the ex vivo response were HLA-C-restricted CMV-specific TCR beta clonotypes. Using cumulative public TCR beta family frequency, the authors identified those who carried CMV together with the relevant HLA.

Trimming shortened V by 8 bases and J by 10 bases, and 21 bases separated the two germline ends. This CDR3 comprises 14 residues. Germline V gene data show CDR1 as LNHDA and CDR2 as SQIVND (reference sequence). This clonotype was obtained from a human donor in good health (CMV status not recorded). Some clones in this sample may be carry-over from other donors' samples. Material: cultured PBMCs, obtained from culture after CMV antigen stimulation. V usage is TRBV19 and J usage is TRBJ2-4; possible D gene TRBD1, 6 bases. CDR3 in amino acids: CASSYPGDTRIQYF. In nucleotides, the CDR3 is TGTGCCAGTTCCTATCCCGGGGACACCAGAATTCAGTACTTC.